This TCR beta chain was obtained from a study of control samples from healthy donors and cancer patients (TCRdb year 2020). Comments on this clone: It lacks a known antigen. No much larger clone is present one base from it, and per-base qualities are unavailable.

The method was the immunoSEQ multiplex PCR assay. This immuneACCESS table, as held by TCRdb, lists in-frame sequences with V and J called but not all clones. Of the missing ones, under half trace to an unresolved V gene in checked studies; the others have no known cause. The sample profile shows more than 100,000 clones; approximately 92% of them were found once. The ten largest clones add up to 2% to 2.5% of the sample. CDR1 and CDR2, per the germline V gene, are MDHEN and SYDVKM. Clipping removes 2 bases from V and 0 bases from J, with 7 as the unmatched junction base count. The CDR3 covers 17 residues, taking in both the cysteine and the phenylalanine. Here the CDR3 DNA is all that survives: 51 bases in frame from base 1.

This sequence originates from a man aged 18 to 29 in good health. The sequence links TRBV28 to TRBJ2-1; the junction holds 7 bases that match TRBD2. Sequencing used blood. The CDR3 region reads CASSLGGRASSYNEQFF. The sequence in DNA is TGTGCCAGCAGTTTAGGCGGGAGAGCAAGCTCCTACAATGAGCAGTTCTTC.